This TCR beta chain comes out of a study of blood T cell repertoires in COVID-19. Study-wide context: Both acute and convalescent COVID-19 samples were obtained from the United States, Italy and Spain. The analysed material was cDNA or gDNA that came from T cells, B-cell-depleted T cells, or PBMCs.

Germline CDR1 reads MNHEY; CDR2 reads SMNVEV (reference sequence). This CDR3 region has 18 residues. Trimming took 3 bases from V and 0 from J, leaving 15 bases between them. Per the study methods: Reference gene primers were amplified, and this amplification served to estimate nucleated cell counts. Sequencing used immunoSEQ multiplex PCR; TCRdb keeps in-frame clones, though not all of them. That table furnishes V, J and clone size, whereas the DNA furnished D and trimming. The repertoire consists of a few hundred thousand clones, with around nine tenths occurring once and the leading ten covering less than 15%.

The genes are TRBV27 and TRBJ2-6, with D possibly matching TRBD1 (6 bases). The specimen was peripheral blood. The sequence came from a woman between 18 and 30 years old who had recovered from COVID-19. The CDR3 spells CASSFYPGHNSGANVLTF. DNA for the CDR3: TGTGCCAGCAGTTTTTACCCGGGACACAACTCTGGGGCCAACGTCCTGACTTTC. The whole variable domain, filled in from reference TRBV27 and TRBJ2-6, reads EAQVTQNPRYLITVTGKKLTVTCSQNMNHEYMSWYRQDPGLGLRQIYYSMNVEVTDKGDVPEGYKVSRKEKRNFPLILESPSPNQTSLYFCASSFYPGHNSGANVLTFGAGSRLTVL.